The 17 T cell receptor beta chains presented below share a single source sample, sequenced in a study of OX40 agonist ivuxolimab in advanced cancers. The assay was immunoSEQ multiplex PCR, and TCRdb's table has in-frame clones only and misses some. The sample yields tens of thousands of clones, about 87% seen once. Sequences were derived from CD4+ or CD8+ T cells sorted from blood, sampled in a trial of the OX40 agonist ivuxolimab. The receptors stem from an adult with an advanced solid tumor such as melanoma, head and neck, liver or kidney cancer.

The chain is built from TRBV11-2 and TRBJ2-1, with a tentative D call TRBD1 (5 bases). CDR3 size: 12 residues. V lost 5 bases, J lost 10 bases, and 12 bases lay in between. Germline V gene sequence: CDR1 SGHAT, CDR2 FQNNGV. This CDR3 reads CASSRGAGEQFF. The CDR3, as DNA: TGTGCCAGCAGCAGGGGCGCAGGGGAGCAGTTCTTC.

This clone was observed a single time. The genes are TRBV7-7 and TRBJ2-1; TRBD1 is a possible D gene (6 bases). The CDR3 consists of 15 residues. Germline V gives CDR1 SSHAT, CDR2 FNYEAQ (reference sequence). Trimming took off 3 bases at V and 9 bases at J, with 18 bases between the two ends. CDR3 sequence reads: CASSFHLGASGEQFF. The CDR3 region has the DNA TGTGCCAGCAGCTTCCATCTGGGGGCATCGGGTGAGCAGTTCTTC.

This chain uses TRBV5-4 with TRBJ2-1; D is unclear. Between the trimmed V and J ends, which lost 3 bases and 4 bases, there was a span of 14 bases. Germline V lookup: CDR1 SGHNT, CDR2 YYREEE (reference sequence). The CDR3 loop spans 15 amino acids. The CDR3 region is CASSSLGIRYNEQFF. CDR3 DNA sequence: TGTGCCAGCAGCTCCTTGGGGATCCGATACAATGAGCAGTTCTTC.

J is TRBJ1-2 and V is TRBV10-2; 9 nucleotides line up with TRBD1. CDR3 size: 16 residues. Germline V CDR1 and CDR2: WSHSY, SAAADI. Germline trimming cut 2 bases from V and 8 bases from J; bases unmatched to any gene: 12. Written as DNA, the CDR3 is TGCGCCAGCAGTGAGGGTACAGGGGGCGGATCGCTAGGCTACACCTTC. Its protein is CASSEGTGGGSLGYTF.

This chain uses TRBV5-1 with TRBJ2-7; the match to TRBD1 covers 8 bases. The germline CDR1 and CDR2 sequences are SGHRS and YFSETQ. The CDR3 sequence is 15 residues long. V was pared by 3 bases and J by 7 bases, with 12 bases of the junction left unmatched. CDR3 sequence: CASSSGTGLLREQYF. CDR3 nucleotides: TGCGCCAGCAGCTCCGGGACAGGACTTCTACGGGAGCAGTACTTC.

The chain joins TRBV29-1 to TRBJ2-5; 12 nucleotides align to TRBD2. The J call is in doubt because the DNA end fits TRBJ2-7 better. CDR1 is SQVTM, CDR2 ANQGSEA, per germline. The CDR3 consists of 16 residues. CDR3: CSVEDRLAGARYEQYF. In DNA, the CDR3 is TGCAGCGTTGAAGATCGACTAGCGGGAGCCCGCTACGAGCAGTACTTC.

V is TRBV2 and J is TRBJ2-3; 9 bases fit TRBD1. This CDR3 comprises 17 residues. The germline V gene encodes CDR1 SNHLY and CDR2 FYNNEI. The J segment lost 0 bases and the V segment lost 8 bases, leaving 12 bases of the junction unmatched. CDR3 bases: TGTGCCAGCGGGATAGGGACAGGGATTGGGAGCACAGATACGCAGTATTTT. Translated, it gives CASGIGTGIGSTDTQYF.

The chain joins TRBV15 to TRBJ2-1, with D unclear. The V gene lost 0 bases and the J gene lost 0 bases, with 9 bases spanning the gap. The CDR3 has 16 residues. CDR1 is LNHNV and CDR2 is YYDKDF in the germline V gene (reference sequence). CDR3 loop: CATSRDPGSSYNEQFF. CDR3 coding DNA: TGTGCCACCAGCAGAGATCCGGGCAGCTCCTACAATGAGCAGTTCTTC.

This clone was recorded only once. The chain recombines TRBV6-6 with TRBJ2-1; the D call may be TRBD1 or TRBD2 (6 bases each). Germline loops: CDR1 MNHNY, CDR2 SVGAGI (reference sequence). Trimming left V 6 bases short and J 6 bases short, with 18 bases between. The CDR3 extends over 15 amino acids. The CDR3, as DNA: TGTGCCAGCAGCTGGGGGGCTCCAAAGGCCAATGAGCAGTTCTTC. Amino acid sequence: CASSWGAPKANEQFF.

This clone was counted only a few times. J is TRBJ2-7 and V is TRBV18; D unclear. The V and J ends lost 2 bases and 7 bases respectively, with 12 bases between them. CDR3 length: 13 residues. The V gene's germline CDR1 is KGHSH and CDR2 LQKENI. The chain's CDR3 is CASSPAAAPEQYF. In nucleotides, the CDR3 is TGTGCCAGCTCACCAGCCGCGGCCCCAGAGCAGTACTTC.

With regard to this clone: The junction differs from germline at one of its ends, possibly a read error. The chain has TRBV11-3 and TRBJ1-1; a weak D match, TRBD1 (5 bases). In germline, CDR1 is SGHNT, CDR2 YENEEA. The length of the CDR3 is 16 residues. CDR3 sequence: CASSFHSGPWNAEAFF. CDR3 DNA: TGTGCCAGCAGCTTCCATTCGGGACCTTGGAACGCTGAAGCTTTCTTT. Full variable domain (outside the CDR3, taken from reference TRBV11-3 and TRBJ1-1): EAGVVQSPRYKIIEKKQPVAFWCNPISGHNTLYWYLQNLGQGPELLIRYENEEAVDDSQLPKDRFSAERLKGVDSTLKIQPAELGDSAVYLCASSFHSGPWNAEAFFGQGTRLTVV.

The chain couples TRBV18 to TRBJ2-3; D remains ambiguous. This CDR3 is 16 amino acids long. V was trimmed by 2 bases and J by 0 bases, leaving 12 bases between them. Germline CDR1 KGHSH, CDR2 LQKENI. Written as DNA, the CDR3 is TGTGCCAGCTCACCAAGGGTCGGATCTAGCACAGATACGCAGTATTTT. This translates into CASSPRVGSSTDTQYF. The full variable domain, in which reference TRBV18 and TRBJ2-3 provide the parts outside the CDR3, is NAGVMQNPRHLVRRRGQEARLRCSPMKGHSHVYWYRQLPEEGLKFMVYLQKENIIDESGMPKERFSAEFPKEGPSILRIQQVVRGDSAAYFCASSPRVGSSTDTQYFGPGTRLTVL.

This clone was detected once. Germline and junction disagree at one end, which may indicate a read error. The chain is built from TRBV7-7 and TRBJ2-1; no reliable D call. Germline CDR1 reads SSHAT; CDR2 reads FNYEAQ (reference sequence). The length of the CDR3 is 15 residues. The CDR3 loop is CASSLEIVSYNEQFF. In DNA, the CDR3 is TGTGCTAGCAGCTTAGAAATAGTTTCCTACAATGAGCAGTTCTTC.

This chain uses TRBV9 with TRBJ2-2; D possibly corresponds to TRBD1 (6 bases). The CDR3 has 18 amino acids. Per germline, CDR1 SGDLS and CDR2 YYNGEE. Trimming cost V 0 bases and J 0 bases, with 15 bases left between them. CDR3 coding DNA: TGTGCCAGCAGCGTAGTTCGGACAGCTTATTCGAACACCGGGGAGCTGTTTTTT. Translated, it gives CASSVVRTAYSNTGELFF.

The rearrangement links TRBV28 to TRBJ2-5; D is possibly TRBD1 or TRBD2 (5 bases each). The J call is uncertain, as TRBJ2-7 better fits the DNA end. CDR1 is MDHEN and CDR2 is SYDVKM in the germline V gene. The length of the CDR3 is 16 residues. DNA of the CDR3: TGTGCCAGCACACCTCCCGGGACCCGCAGCTCCTACGAGCAGTACTTC. Translation: CASTPPGTRSSYEQYF.

The chain joins TRBV5-1 to TRBJ2-7, with TRBD2 matching 9 bases. This CDR3 region has 16 residues. The junction had 11 bases not matched to a gene; V was cut back by 4 bases and J by 3 bases. Germline-derived CDR1 and CDR2 are SGHRS and YFSETQ. The CDR3 DNA is TGCGCCAGCAGCGGGTTGTCTAGCGGGACGCACTACGAGCAGTACTTC. Translated: CASSGLSSGTHYEQYF.

The rearrangement links TRBV27 to TRBJ2-7; tentative D call: TRBD2 (6 bases). The CDR3 has 13 amino acids. Germline V gene sequence: CDR1 MNHEY, CDR2 SMNVEV (reference sequence). Trimming left V 5 bases short and J 4 bases short, with 12 bases between. The CDR3 nucleotides are TGTGCCAGCAGTACGCGGGACGGGTACGAGCAGTACTTC. Amino acids: CASSTRDGYEQYF.